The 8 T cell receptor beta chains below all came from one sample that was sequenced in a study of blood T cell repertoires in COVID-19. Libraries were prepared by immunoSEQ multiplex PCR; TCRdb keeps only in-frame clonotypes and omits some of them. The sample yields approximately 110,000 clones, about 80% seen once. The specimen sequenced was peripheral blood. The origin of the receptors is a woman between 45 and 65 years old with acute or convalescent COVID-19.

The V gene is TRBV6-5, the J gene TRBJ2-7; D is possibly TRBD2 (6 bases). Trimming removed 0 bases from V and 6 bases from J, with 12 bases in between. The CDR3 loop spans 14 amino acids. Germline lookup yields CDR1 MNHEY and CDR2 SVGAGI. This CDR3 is CASSYSGGVGEQYF. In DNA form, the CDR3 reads TGTGCCAGCAGTTACTCAGGAGGGGTGGGCGAGCAGTACTTC.

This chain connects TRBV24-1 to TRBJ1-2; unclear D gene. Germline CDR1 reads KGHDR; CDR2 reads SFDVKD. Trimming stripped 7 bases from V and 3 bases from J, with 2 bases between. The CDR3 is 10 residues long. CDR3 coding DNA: TGTGCCACCAGCGACTATGGCTACACCTTC. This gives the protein CATSDYGYTF.

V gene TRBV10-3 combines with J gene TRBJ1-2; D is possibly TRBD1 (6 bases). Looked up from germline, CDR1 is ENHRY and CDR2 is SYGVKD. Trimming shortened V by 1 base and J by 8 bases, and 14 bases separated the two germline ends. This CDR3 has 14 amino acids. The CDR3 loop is CAISEYREMGGYTF. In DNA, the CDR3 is TGTGCCATCAGTGAGTACAGGGAGATGGGCGGCTACACCTTC.

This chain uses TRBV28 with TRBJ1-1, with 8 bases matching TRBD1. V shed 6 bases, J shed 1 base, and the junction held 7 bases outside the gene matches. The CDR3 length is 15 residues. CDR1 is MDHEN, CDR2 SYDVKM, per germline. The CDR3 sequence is CASSYRGGRNTEAFF. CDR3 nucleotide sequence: TGTGCCAGCAGCTACAGGGGGGGGCGGAACACTGAAGCTTTCTTT.

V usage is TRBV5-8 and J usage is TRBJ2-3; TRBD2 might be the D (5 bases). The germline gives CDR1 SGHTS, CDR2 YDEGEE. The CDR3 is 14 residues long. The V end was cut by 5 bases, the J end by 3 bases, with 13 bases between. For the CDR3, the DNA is TGTGCCAGCAGGCGGACTCCCCCGACAGATACGCAGTATTTT. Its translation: CASRRTPPTDTQYF.

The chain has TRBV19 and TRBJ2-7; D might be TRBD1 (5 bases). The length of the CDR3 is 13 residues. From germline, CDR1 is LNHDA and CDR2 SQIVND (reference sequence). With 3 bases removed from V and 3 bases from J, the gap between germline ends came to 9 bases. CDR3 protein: CASSIPGIYEQYF. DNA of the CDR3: TGTGCCAGTAGTATTCCAGGGATCTACGAGCAGTACTTC.

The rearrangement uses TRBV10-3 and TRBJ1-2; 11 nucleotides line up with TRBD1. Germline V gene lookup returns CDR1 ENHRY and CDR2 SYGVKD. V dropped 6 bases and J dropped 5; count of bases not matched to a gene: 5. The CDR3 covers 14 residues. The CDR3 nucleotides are TGTGCCATCAGGGGGGACAGGGGGGAATATGGCTACACCTTC. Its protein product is CAIRGDRGEYGYTF.

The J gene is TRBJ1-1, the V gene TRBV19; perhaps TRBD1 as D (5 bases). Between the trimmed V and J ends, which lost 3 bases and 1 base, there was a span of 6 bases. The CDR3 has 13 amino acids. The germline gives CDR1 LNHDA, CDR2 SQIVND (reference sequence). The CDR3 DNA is TGTGCCAGTAGTATCAGGGAGAACACTGAAGCTTTCTTT. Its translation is CASSIRENTEAFF.